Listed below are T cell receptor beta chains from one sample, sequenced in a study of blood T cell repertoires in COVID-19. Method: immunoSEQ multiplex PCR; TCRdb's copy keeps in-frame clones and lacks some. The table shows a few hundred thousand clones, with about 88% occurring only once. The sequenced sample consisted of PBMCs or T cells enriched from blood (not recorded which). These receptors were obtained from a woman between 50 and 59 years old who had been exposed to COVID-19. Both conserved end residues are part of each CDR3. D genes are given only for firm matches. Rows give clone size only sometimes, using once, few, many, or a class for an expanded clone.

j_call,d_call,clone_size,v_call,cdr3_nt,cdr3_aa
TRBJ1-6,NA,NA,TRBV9,TGTGCCAGCAGCTCTATGTCCGCTTATTCACCCCTCCACTTT,CASSSMSAYSPLHF
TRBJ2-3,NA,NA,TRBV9,TGTGCCAGCAGCGTTAGCGGCGCCGACACAGATACGCAGTATTTT,CASSVSGADTDTQYF
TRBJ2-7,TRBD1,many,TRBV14,TGTGCCAGCAGCCAAGTATCCCCGGGACAGGGTCTGGGCGAGCAGTACTTC,CASSQVSPGQGLGEQYF
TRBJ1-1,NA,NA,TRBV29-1,TGCAGCGTGGCCGAGGGCGTCCACACTGAAGCTTTCTTT,CSVAEGVHTEAFF
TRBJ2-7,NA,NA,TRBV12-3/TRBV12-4,TGTGCCAGCAGTTTTCGACACACCTACGAGCAGTACTTC,CASSFRHTYEQYF
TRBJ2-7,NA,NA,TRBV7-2,TGTGCCAGCAGCCCGCGGGTGGGGACCTACGAGCAGTACTTC,CASSPRVGTYEQYF
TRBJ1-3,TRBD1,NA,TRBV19,TGTGCCAGTAGTCGACAGGGGGCTGGAAACACCATATATTTT,CASSRQGAGNTIYF
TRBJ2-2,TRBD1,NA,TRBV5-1,TGCGCCAGCAGCTCCGGACAGGGGGCCTACACCGGGGAGCTGTTTTTT,CASSSGQGAYTGELFF
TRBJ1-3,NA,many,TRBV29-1,TGCAGCGCTCGGGGGGCCGATGGAAACACCATATATTTT,CSARGADGNTIYF
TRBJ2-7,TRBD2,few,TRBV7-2,TGTGCCAGCAGCCCACTAGCGAAATACGAGCAGTACTTC,CASSPLAKYEQYF
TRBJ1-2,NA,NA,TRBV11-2,TGTGCCAGCAGCTTAGGACTGTGGGGGCGTCCTTGGCATGGCTACACCTTC,CASSLGLWGRPWHGYTF
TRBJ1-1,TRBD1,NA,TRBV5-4,TGTGCCAGCAGCTTGGGACAGGGGTTGAACACTGAAGCTTTCTTT,CASSLGQGLNTEAFF
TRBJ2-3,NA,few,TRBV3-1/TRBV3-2,TGTGCCAGCAGCCACGCTAACAGGGTCCGAAGCACAGATACGCAGTATTTT,CASSHANRVRSTDTQYF
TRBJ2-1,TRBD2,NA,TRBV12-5,TGTGCTAGTGGTTTGCGGAGCGGGGGTTACAATGAGCAGTTCTTC,CASGLRSGGYNEQFF
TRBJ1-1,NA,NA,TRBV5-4,TGTGCCAGCAGCTTGGGCGCAGGGAAGGCTTTCTTT,CASSLGAGKAFF
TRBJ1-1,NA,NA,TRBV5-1,TGCGCCAGCAGCTTGGATTCCCTCCCGAACACTGAAGCTTTCTTT,CASSLDSLPNTEAFF
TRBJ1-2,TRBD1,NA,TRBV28,TGTGCCAGCACCGGAGACAGGGGGCGCGGCTACACCTTC,CASTGDRGRGYTF
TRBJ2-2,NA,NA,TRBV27,TGTGCCAGCAGTTTATTTAGCACAGGGATGAACACCGGGGAGCTGTTTTTT,CASSLFSTGMNTGELFF
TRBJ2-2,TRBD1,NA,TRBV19,TGTGCCAGTAGTATAACCGGGACAGGGGGATCGTCCGGGGAGCTGTTTTTT,CASSITGTGGSSGELFF
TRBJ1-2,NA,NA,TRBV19,TGTGCCAGTAGATACCAGGGGCAGAACTATGGCTACACCTTC,CASRYQGQNYGYTF
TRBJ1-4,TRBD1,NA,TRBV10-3,TGTGCCTCCCGGGACAGTGAAGAAAAACTGTTTTTT,CASRDSEEKLFF
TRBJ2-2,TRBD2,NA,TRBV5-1,TGCGCCAGCAGCGCCACCCTGACTAGCGCCGGGGAGCTGTTTTTT,CASSATLTSAGELFF
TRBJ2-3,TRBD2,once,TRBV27,TGTGCCAGCAGTTCAGGACTAGCGGGGGGCACAGATACGCAGTATTTT,CASSSGLAGGTDTQYF
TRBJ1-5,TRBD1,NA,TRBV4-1,TGCGCCAGCAGCCAAGATCCACAAGGAGGGGTGGGACAGGTCCGAAATCAGCCCCAGCATTTT,CASSQDPQGGVGQVRNQPQHF
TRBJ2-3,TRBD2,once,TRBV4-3,TGCGCCAGCAGCCAAGAGACTAGCGGGGGGAGGGACACAGATACGCAGTATTTT,CASSQETSGGRDTDTQYF
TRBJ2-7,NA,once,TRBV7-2,TGTGCCAGCACCTTAACCGGGACACAAATCTACGAGCAGTACTTC,CASTLTGTQIYEQYF
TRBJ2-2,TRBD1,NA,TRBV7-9,TGTGCCAGCAGCCCACAGGGGTTCGCGAACACCGGGGAGCTGTTTTTT,CASSPQGFANTGELFF
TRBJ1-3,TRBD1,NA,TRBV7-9,TGTGCCAGCAGCTTAGTAACGGGGACAGGCTCTGGAAACACCATATATTTT,CASSLVTGTGSGNTIYF
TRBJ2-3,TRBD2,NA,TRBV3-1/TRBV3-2,TGTGCCAGCAGCCCTACGCACCCGGGACTAGCGGACCCTAGCACAGATACGCAGTATTTT,CASSPTHPGLADPSTDTQYF
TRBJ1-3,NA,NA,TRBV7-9,TGTGCCAGCAGCCTCACTCTGCAGGGTTTTTCCGGAAACACCATATATTTT,CASSLTLQGFSGNTIYF
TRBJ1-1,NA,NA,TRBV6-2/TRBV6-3,TGTGCCAGCAGTTATTCCGACAAAGGGAGGAACACTGAAGCTTTCTTT,CASSYSDKGRNTEAFF
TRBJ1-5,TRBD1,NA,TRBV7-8,TGTGCCAGCAGCTTTCAGACAGGGAGGATAGGCAATCAGCCCCAGCATTTT,CASSFQTGRIGNQPQHF
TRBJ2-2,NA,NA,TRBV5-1,TGCGCCAGCAGTTCGGAGGTCCCCGGGGAGCTGTTTTTT,CASSSEVPGELFF
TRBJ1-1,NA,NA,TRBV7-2,TGTGCCAGCAGCTTAGACGGGACTGAAGCTTTCTTT,CASSLDGTEAFF
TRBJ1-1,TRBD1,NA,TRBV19,TGTGCCAGTAGTATTGAGGGACAGCTAAACACTGAAGCTTTCTTT,CASSIEGQLNTEAFF
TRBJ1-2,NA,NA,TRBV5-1,TGCGCCAGCAGCTTGGACAACGCTGTCTATGGCTACACCTTC,CASSLDNAVYGYTF
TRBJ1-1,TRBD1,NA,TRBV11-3,TGTGCCAGCGCACCCGGGACAGGGAACACTGAAGCTTTCTTT,CASAPGTGNTEAFF
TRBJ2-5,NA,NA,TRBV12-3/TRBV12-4,TGTGCCAGCAGTTTTTCGGGTCGGGAGACCCAGTACTTC,CASSFSGRETQYF
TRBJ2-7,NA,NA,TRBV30,TGTGCCTGGAGTCAGAGCGCCTCGCGGGAGCAGTACTTC,CAWSQSASREQYF
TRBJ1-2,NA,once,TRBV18,TGTGCCAGCTCACCACCGAATGGACAGCGCCGTGGCTACACCTTC,CASSPPNGQRRGYTF
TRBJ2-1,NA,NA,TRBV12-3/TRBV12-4,TGTGCCAGCAGGGGAGGGGGCAATGAGCAGTTCTTC,CASRGGGNEQFF
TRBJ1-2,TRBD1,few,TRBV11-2,TGTGCCAGCAACTCAATCGTCAGGGGGCAGGTTGATGGCTACACCTTC,CASNSIVRGQVDGYTF
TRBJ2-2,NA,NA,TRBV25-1,TGTGCCAGCAGTGACCCGGAGGGTCCCACCGGGGAGCTGTTTTTT,CASSDPEGPTGELFF
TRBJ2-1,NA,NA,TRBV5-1,TGCGCCAGCAGCCCACAGGAACTACTATACAATGAGCAGTTCTTC,CASSPQELLYNEQFF
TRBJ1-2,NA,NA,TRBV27,TGTGCCAGCAGTTTAGCGGGTCCTGATGACTATGGCTACACCTTC,CASSLAGPDDYGYTF
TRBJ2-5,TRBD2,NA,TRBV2,TGTGCCAGCAGTCCCCGGACTAGCGGGGGGACGGCCCAGTACTTC,CASSPRTSGGTAQYF
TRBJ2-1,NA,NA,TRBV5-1,TGCGCCAGCAGCTCCTTAGACGGGAGCTCCTACAATGAGCAGTTCTTC,CASSSLDGSSYNEQFF
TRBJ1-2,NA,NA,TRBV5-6,TGTGCCAGCAGCTTGTCATGGTTAGGGGCGCTAGGCTACACCTTC,CASSLSWLGALGYTF
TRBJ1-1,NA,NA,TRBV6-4,TGTGCCAGCAGTCGGGGGGGCGGCACTGAAGCTTTCTTT,CASSRGGGTEAFF
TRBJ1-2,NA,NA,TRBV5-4,TGTGCCAGCAGCGTACCGCGTCGGGGAGGTGGGCATTATGGCTACACCTTC,CASSVPRRGGGHYGYTF
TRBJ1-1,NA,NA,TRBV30,TGTGCCTGGGACCTAGGGGAGAACACTGAAGCTTTCTTT,CAWDLGENTEAFF
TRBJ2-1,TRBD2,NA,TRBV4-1,TGCGCCAGCAGCCAAGACCTAGCGGCGATGTACAATGAGCAGTTCTTC,CASSQDLAAMYNEQFF
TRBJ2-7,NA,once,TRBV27,TGTGCCAGCAGTTTACTCGTCCCTAGCTCCTACGAGCAGTACTTC,CASSLLVPSSYEQYF
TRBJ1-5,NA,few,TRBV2,TGTGCCAGCAGTGGTTTACGGGGACAGCCCCAGCATTTT,CASSGLRGQPQHF
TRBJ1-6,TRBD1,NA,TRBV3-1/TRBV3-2,TGTGCCAGCAGCCAGATCGCACAGGGGAGTTCACCCCTCCACTTT,CASSQIAQGSSPLHF